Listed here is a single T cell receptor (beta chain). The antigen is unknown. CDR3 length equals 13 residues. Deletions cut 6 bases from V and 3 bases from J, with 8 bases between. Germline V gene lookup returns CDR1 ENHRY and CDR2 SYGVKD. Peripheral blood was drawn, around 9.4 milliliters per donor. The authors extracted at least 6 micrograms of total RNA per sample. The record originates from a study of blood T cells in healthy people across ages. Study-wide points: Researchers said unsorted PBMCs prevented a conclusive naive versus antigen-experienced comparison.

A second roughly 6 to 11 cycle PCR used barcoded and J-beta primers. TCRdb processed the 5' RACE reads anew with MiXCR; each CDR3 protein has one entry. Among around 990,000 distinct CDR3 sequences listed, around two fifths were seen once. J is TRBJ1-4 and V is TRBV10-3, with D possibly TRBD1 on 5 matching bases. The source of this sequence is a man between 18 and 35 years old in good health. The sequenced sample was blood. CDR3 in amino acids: CAISPGPNEKLFF. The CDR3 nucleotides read TGTGCCATCAGCCCGGGGCCTAATGAAAAACTGTTTTTT.